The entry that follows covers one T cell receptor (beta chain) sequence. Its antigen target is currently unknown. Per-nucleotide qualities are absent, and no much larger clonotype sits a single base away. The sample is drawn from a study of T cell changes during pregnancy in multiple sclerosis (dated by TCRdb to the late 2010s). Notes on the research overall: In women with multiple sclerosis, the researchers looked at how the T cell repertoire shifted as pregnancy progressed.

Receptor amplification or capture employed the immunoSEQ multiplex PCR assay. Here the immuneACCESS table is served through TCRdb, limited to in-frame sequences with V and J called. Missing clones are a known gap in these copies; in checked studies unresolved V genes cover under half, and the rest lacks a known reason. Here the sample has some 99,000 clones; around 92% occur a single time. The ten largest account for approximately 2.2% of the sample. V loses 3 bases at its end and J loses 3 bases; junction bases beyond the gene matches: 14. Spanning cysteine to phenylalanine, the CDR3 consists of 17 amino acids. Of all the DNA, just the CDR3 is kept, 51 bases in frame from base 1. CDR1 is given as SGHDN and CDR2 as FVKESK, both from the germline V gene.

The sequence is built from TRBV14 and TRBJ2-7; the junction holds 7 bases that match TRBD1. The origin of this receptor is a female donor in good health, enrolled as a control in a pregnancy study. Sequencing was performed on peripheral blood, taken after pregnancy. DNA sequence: TGTGCCAGCAGCCATAGGGCTCCCGACAGGGAACTCTACGAGCAGTACTTC. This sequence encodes CASSHRAPDRELYEQYF.